One and the same sample provided the 2 T cell receptor beta chains below, sequenced in a study of blood T cell repertoires in COVID-19 (TCRdb year 2020). The library was built by means of the immunoSEQ multiplex PCR assay. This immuneACCESS table, as held by TCRdb, lists in-frame sequences with V and J called but not all clones. Of the missing ones, under half trace to an unresolved V gene in checked studies; the others have no known cause. This sample has roughly 110,000 clones in its table, and about 93% of those were observed once. Approximately 1.2% of the sample belongs to the ten largest clones. Sample: peripheral blood. Receptors were obtained from a woman younger than 45 with acute or convalescent COVID-19.

This sequence joins TRBV10-3 and TRBJ2-3; TRBD1 aligns across 7 bases. Germline V CDR1 and CDR2: ENHRY, SYGVKD. The CDR3 extends over 14 amino acids. With V trimmed by 5 bases and J by 4 bases, 6 bases remained unmatched. The DNA for the CDR3 is TGTGCCATCAGTAACAGGGGTAGCGCAGATACGCAGTATTTT. This codes for CAISNRGSADTQYF.

As regards this clone: The same CDR3 can be traced to other DNA sequences in this sample. The chain couples TRBV28 to TRBJ1-5; 8 bases map to TRBD1. The V and J ends lost 3 bases and 2 bases, in that order; junction bases with no gene match: 0. CDR1 is MDHEN and CDR2 is SYDVKM in the germline V gene. The CDR3 contains 14 residues. CDR3 protein: CASSLTGGNQPQHF. CDR3 DNA sequence: TGTGCCAGCAGTTTGACAGGGGGCAATCAGCCCCAGCATTTT.